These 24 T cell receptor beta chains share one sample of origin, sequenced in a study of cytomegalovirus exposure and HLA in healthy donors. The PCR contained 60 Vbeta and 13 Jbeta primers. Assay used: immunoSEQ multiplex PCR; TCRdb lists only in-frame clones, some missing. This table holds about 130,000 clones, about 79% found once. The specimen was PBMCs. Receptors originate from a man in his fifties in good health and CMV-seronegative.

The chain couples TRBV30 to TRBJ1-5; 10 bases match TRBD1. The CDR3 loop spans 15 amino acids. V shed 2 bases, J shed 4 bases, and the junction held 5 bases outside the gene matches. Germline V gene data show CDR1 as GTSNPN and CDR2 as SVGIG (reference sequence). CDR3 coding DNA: TGTGCCTGGAGTTCCGGACAGGGGGGAAATCAGCCCCAGCATTTT. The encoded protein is CAWSSGQGGNQPQHF.

CDR3 loop: CASSQDRGGRPDTQYF. The CDR3 coding sequence is TGCGCCAGCAGCCAAGATCGGGGGGGGCGTCCAGATACGCAGTATTTT. This sequence joins TRBV4-3 and TRBJ2-3, with 8 bases aligning to TRBD2. In germline, CDR1 is LGHNA, CDR2 YSLEER. V shed 0 bases and J 4 bases; nucleotides not matched to a gene: 6. The CDR3 covers 16 residues.

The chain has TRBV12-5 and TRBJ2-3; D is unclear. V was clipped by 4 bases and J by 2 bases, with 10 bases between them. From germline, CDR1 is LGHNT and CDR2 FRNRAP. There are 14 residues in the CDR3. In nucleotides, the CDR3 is TGTGCTAGTGGTTCCCTGACATTCACAGATACGCAGTATTTT. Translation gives CASGSLTFTDTQYF.

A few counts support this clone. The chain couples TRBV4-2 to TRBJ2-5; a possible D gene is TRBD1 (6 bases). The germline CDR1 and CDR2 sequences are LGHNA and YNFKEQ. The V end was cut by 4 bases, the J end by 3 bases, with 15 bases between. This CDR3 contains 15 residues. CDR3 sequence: CASSPGTTFEETQYF. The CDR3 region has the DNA TGTGCCAGCAGCCCAGGGACAACGTTTGAAGAGACCCAGTACTTC.

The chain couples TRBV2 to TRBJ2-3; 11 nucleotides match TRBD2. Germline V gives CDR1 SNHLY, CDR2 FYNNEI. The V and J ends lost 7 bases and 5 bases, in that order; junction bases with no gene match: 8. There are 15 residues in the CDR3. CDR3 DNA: TGTGCCAGCAACCGCCTAGCGGGGGGTGGAGATACGCAGTATTTT. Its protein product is CASNRLAGGGDTQYF.

The CDR3, as DNA: TGCGCCAGCAGCTTGGGTCTGGACAGCCAAGAGACCCAGTACTTC. It is translated as CASSLGLDSQETQYF. The gene calls are TRBV5-1 and TRBJ2-5, with D possibly being TRBD1 (6 bases). The CDR3 length is 15 residues. The germline V gene encodes CDR1 SGHRS and CDR2 YFSETQ. V lost 0 bases, J lost 1 base, and 10 bases lay in between.

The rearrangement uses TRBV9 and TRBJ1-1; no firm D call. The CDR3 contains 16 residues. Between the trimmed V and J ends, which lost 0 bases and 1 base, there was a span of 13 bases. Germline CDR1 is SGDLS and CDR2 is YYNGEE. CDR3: CASSVGAGGENTEAFF. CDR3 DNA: TGTGCCAGCAGCGTAGGGGCGGGCGGTGAGAACACTGAAGCTTTCTTT.

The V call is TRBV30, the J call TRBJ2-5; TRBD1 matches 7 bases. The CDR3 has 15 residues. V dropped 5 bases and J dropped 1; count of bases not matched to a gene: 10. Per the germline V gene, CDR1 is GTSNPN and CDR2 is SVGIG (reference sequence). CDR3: CAWSILGQAQETQYF. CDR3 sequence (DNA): TGTGCCTGGTCAATCCTAGGACAGGCCCAAGAGACCCAGTACTTC.

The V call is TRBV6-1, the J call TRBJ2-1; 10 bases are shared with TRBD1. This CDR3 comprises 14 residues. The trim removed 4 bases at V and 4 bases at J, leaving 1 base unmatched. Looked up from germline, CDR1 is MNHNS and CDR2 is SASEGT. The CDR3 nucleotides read TGTGCCAGCAGTGGGGGACAGGGGTACAATGAGCAGTTCTTC. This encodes CASSGGQGYNEQFF.

CDR3 bases: TGTGCCAGCAGAGTCAGCTCCTACAATGAGCAGTTCTTC. Its protein is CASRVSSYNEQFF. V and J are TRBV7-9 and TRBJ2-1; D call uncertain. CDR1 and CDR2 (germline): SEHNR, FQNEAQ (reference sequence). The V gene lost 6 bases and the J gene lost 0 bases, with 6 bases spanning the gap. CDR3 length equals 13 residues. The whole variable domain, filled in from reference TRBV7-9 and TRBJ2-1, reads DTGVSQNPRHKITKRGQNVTFRCDPISEHNRLYWYRQTLGQGPEFLTYFQNEAQLEKSRLLSDRFSAERPKGSFSTLEIQRTEQGDSAMYLCASRVSSYNEQFFGPGTRLTVL.

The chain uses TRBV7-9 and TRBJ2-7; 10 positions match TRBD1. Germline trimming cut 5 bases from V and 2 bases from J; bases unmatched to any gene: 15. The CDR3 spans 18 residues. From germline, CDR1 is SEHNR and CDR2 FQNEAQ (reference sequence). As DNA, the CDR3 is TGTGCCAGCAGCCCTTTAGGGGAGGGACAGGGGCGCGCCTACGAGCAGTACTTC. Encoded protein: CASSPLGEGQGRAYEQYF.

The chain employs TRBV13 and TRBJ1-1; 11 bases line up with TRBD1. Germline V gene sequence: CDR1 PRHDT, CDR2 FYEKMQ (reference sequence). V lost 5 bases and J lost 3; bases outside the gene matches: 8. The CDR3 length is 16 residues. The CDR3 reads CASSPGQGVEDTEAFF. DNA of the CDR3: TGTGCCAGCAGCCCGGGACAGGGGGTTGAGGACACTGAAGCTTTCTTT. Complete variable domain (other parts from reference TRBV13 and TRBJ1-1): AAGVIQSPRHLIKEKRETATLKCYPIPRHDTVYWYQQGPGQDPQFLISFYEKMQSDKGSIPDRFSAQQFSDYHSELNMSSLELGDSALYFCASSPGQGVEDTEAFFGQGTRLTVV.

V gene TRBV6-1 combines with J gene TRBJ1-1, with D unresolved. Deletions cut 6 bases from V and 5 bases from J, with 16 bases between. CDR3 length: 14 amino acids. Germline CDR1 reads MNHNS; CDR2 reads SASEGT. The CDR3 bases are TGTGCCAGCAGGAATAGTAATAGAGGGACTGAAGCTTTCTTT. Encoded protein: CASRNSNRGTEAFF.

In DNA form, the CDR3 reads TGTGCCAGCAGCTTGGTCCTCGGGGGACAAGAGACCCAGTACTTC. It encodes CASSLVLGGQETQYF. V gene TRBV7-9 combines with J gene TRBJ2-5; D possibly corresponds to TRBD2 (6 bases). From germline, CDR1 is SEHNR and CDR2 FQNEAQ (reference sequence). The CDR3 sequence is 15 residues long. V shed 3 bases and J shed 2 bases, with 13 bases lying between them.

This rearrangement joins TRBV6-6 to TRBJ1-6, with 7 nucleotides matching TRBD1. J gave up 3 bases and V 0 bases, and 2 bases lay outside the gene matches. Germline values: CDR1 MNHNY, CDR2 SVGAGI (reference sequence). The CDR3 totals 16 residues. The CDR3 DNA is TGTGCCAGCAGTTACTCCTGGGACAGCTATAATTCACCCCTCCACTTT. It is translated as CASSYSWDSYNSPLHF.

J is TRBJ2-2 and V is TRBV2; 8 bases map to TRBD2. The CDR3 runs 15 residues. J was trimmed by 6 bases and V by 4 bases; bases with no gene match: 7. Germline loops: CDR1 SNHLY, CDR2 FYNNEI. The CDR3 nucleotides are TGTGCCAGCAGTGCAGGACTAGCTAGATCCGGGGAGCTGTTTTTT. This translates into CASSAGLARSGELFF.

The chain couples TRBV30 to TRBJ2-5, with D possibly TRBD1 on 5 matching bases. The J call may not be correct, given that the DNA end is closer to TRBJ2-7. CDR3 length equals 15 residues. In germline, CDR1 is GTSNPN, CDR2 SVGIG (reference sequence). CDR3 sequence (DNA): TGTGCCTGGAGTGTAGGACATACGAGCTCCTACGAGCAGTACTTC. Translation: CAWSVGHTSSYEQYF.

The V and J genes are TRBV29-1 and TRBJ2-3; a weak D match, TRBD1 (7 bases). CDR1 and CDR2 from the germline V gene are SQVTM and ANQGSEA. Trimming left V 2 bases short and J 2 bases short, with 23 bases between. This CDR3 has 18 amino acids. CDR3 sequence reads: CSVERSTTEGAPTDTQYF. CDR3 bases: TGCAGCGTTGAACGATCGACTACGGAGGGGGCCCCCACAGATACGCAGTATTTT.

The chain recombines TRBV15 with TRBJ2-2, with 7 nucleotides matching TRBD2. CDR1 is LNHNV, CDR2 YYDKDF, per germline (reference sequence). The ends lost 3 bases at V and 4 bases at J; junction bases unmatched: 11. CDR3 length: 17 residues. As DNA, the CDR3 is TGTGCCACCAGCAGGACGTTCGGGGGGTTGGTCACCGGGGAGCTGTTTTTT. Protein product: CATSRTFGGLVTGELFF.

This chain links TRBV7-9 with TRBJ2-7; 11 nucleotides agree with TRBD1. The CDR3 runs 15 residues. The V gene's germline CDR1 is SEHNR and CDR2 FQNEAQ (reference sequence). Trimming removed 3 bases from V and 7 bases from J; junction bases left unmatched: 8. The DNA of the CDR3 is TGTGCCAGCAGCTTGTGGGGACAGGGGGTCCTGGAGCAGTACTTC. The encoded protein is CASSLWGQGVLEQYF.

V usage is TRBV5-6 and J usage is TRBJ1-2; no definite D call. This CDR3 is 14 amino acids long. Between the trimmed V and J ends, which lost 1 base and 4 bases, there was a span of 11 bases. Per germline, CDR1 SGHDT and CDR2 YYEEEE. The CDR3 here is CASSLYIQTYGYTF. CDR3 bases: TGTGCCAGCAGCTTGTACATACAGACCTATGGCTACACCTTC.

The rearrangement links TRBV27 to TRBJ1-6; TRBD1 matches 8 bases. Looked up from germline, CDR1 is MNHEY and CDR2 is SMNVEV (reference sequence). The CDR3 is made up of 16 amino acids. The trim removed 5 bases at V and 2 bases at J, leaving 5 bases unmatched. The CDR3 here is CASSTRQGTYNSPLHF. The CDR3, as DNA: TGTGCCAGCAGTACCAGACAGGGGACCTATAATTCACCCCTCCACTTT.

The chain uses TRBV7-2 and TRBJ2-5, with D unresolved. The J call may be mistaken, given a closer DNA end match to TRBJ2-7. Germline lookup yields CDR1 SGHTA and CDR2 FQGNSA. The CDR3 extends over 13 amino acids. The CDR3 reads CASTYGTSYEQYF. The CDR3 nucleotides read TGTGCCAGCACCTACGGTACCTCCTACGAGCAGTACTTC.

CDR3 bases: TGTGCCAGCAGTCCATCTGGGGGCTGGATCACTGAAGCTTTCTTT. Its protein product is CASSPSGGWITEAFF. J is TRBJ1-1 and V is TRBV28; D is perhaps TRBD1 (6 bases). The V gene lost 5 bases and the J gene lost 4 bases, with 17 bases spanning the gap. The CDR3 totals 15 residues. Germline V gene data show CDR1 as MDHEN and CDR2 as SYDVKM.